By sample share, the clone carrying this T cell receptor beta chain is medium-sized (0.01 to 0.1%). What it recognizes is unknown. Trimming removed 4 bases from V and 4 bases from J, with 8 bases in between. The CDR3 is made up of 12 amino acids. CDR1 and CDR2 from the germline V gene are SGDLS and YYNGEE. These data belong to a study of human thymus T cells. General study results and limits: Gene usage (both V and J) appeared biased in thymic and blood repertoires.

Clones were read by immunoSEQ multiplex PCR, and TCRdb kept only the in-frame ones, dropping some. The repertoire holds 54,000 or so clones, with about 94% as singletons. Infants, healthy and Finnish, who were having corrective surgery for congenital heart defects served as donors. An approximately 0.5-1 mL peripheral blood aliquot was taken intraoperatively from four of eight donors. All available leukocytes, rather than a set cell count, yielded the blood DNA. The sample comprised blood. The source is a boy in the first two years of life with a congenital heart defect but otherwise immunologically healthy. The J gene is TRBJ2-5, the V gene TRBV9; maybe TRBD1 (5 bases). Written as DNA, the CDR3 is TGTGCCAGCAGCCCCCAGGGAGAGACCCAGTACTTC. Protein: CASSPQGETQYF.